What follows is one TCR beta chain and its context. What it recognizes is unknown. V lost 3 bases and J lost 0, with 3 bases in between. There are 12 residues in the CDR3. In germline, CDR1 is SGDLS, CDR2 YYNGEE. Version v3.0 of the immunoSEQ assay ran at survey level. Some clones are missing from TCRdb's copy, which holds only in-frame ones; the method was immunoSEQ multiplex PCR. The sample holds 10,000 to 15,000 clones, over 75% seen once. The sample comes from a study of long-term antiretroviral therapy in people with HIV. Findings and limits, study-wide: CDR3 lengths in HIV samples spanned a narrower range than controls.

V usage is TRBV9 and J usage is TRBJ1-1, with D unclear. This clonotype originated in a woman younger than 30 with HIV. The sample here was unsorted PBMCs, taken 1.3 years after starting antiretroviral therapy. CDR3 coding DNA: TGTGCCAGCAGCGCTATGAACACTGAAGCTTTCTTT. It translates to CASSAMNTEAFF.